This is a list of T cell receptor beta chains from one sample in a study of shared clonotypes between healthy human individuals. TCRdb's table, derived via immunoSEQ multiplex PCR, lists solely in-frame clones and lacks some. The table has approximately 2,300,000 clones, just under 95% seen once. Sequencing was carried out using naive CD4+ T cells from PBMCs. Receptor source: a man in his late teens or twenties in good health. Some clones in this sample may be carry-over from other donors' samples. Each CDR3 is given with its conserved first and last residue. A D gene is named only where the DNA matches it firmly.

CDR3 protein: CASSLAVGQPQHF; V gene: TRBV7-6; J gene: TRBJ1-5; D gene: -
CDR3 protein: CASSLAGTTDTQYF; V gene: TRBV7-9; J gene: TRBJ2-3; D gene: -
CDR3 protein: CAGGDGTTEAFF; V gene: TRBV30; J gene: TRBJ1-1; D gene: -
CDR3 protein: CASSRLAGDEETQYF; V gene: TRBV5-1; J gene: TRBJ2-5; D gene: TRBD2
CDR3 protein: CAISEFFLGTNRTQYF; V gene: TRBV10-3; J gene: TRBJ2-5; D gene: -
CDR3 protein: CASSFGLAAPETQYF; V gene: TRBV5-4; J gene: TRBJ2-5; D gene: TRBD2
CDR3 protein: CASSLTVLSYEQYF; V gene: TRBV27; J gene: TRBJ2-7; D gene: -
CDR3 protein: CASRTNPGNIQYF; V gene: TRBV19; J gene: TRBJ2-4; D gene: -
CDR3 protein: CASSFGGYQPQHF; V gene: TRBV19; J gene: TRBJ1-5; D gene: -
CDR3 protein: CASSIAGLPPHNEQFF; V gene: TRBV21-1; J gene: TRBJ2-1; D gene: -
CDR3 protein: CATSSLTHPDLNYEQYF; V gene: TRBV15; J gene: TRBJ2-7; D gene: -
CDR3 protein: CASRQIGETQYF; V gene: TRBV7-2; J gene: TRBJ2-5; D gene: -
CDR3 protein: CASSLPRTSGRSQRNEQFF; V gene: TRBV4-1; J gene: TRBJ2-1; D gene: TRBD2
CDR3 protein: CASSLARIGTGDNEQFF; V gene: TRBV7-2; J gene: TRBJ2-1; D gene: TRBD1
CDR3 protein: CSGRDLSEKLFF; V gene: TRBV29-1; J gene: TRBJ1-4; D gene: -